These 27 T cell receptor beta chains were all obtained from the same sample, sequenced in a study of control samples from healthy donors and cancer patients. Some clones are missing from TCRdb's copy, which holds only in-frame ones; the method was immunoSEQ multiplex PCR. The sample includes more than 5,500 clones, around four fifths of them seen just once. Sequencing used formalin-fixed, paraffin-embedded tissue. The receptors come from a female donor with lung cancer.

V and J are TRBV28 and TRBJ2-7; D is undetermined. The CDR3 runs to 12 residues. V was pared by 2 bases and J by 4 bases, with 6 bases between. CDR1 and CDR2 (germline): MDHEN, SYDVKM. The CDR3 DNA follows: TGTGCCAGCAGTTTACCGTATTACGAGCAGTACTTC. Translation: CASSLPYYEQYF.

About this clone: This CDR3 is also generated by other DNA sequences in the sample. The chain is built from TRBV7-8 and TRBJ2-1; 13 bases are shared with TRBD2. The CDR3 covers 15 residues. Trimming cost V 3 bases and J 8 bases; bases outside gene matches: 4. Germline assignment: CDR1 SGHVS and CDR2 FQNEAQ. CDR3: CASSFRLAGGDEQFF. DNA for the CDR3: TGTGCCAGCAGCTTTCGACTAGCGGGAGGTGATGAGCAGTTCTTC.

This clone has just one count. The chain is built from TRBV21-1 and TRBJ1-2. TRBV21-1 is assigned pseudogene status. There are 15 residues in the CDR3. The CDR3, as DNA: TGTGCCAGCAGCAAACGGTTCAGGACCGGGGGGGGCTACACCTTC. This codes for CASSKRFRTGGGYTF.

CDR3 protein: CASSDGTAFEAFF. In DNA form, the CDR3 reads TGTGCCAGTAGTGACGGCACTGCTTTTGAAGCTTTCTTT. The chain carries TRBV19 and TRBJ1-1; D is ambiguous. V was cut by 5 bases and J by 7 bases, with 14 bases left in between. CDR3 size: 13 residues. Germline V gene lookup returns CDR1 LNHDA and CDR2 SQIVND (reference sequence).

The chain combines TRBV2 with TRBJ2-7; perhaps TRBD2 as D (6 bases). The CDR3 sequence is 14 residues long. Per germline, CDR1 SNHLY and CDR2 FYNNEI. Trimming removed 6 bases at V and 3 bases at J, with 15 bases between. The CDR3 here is CASSRSGQVYEQYF. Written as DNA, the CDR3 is TGTGCCAGCAGCCGCAGCGGGCAAGTCTACGAGCAGTACTTC.

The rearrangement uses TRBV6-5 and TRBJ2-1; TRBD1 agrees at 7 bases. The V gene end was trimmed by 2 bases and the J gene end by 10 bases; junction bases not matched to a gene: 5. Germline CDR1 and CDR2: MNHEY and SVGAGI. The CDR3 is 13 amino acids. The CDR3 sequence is CASSYRQGREQFF. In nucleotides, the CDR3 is TGTGCCAGCAGTTACAGACAGGGTAGGGAGCAGTTCTTC.

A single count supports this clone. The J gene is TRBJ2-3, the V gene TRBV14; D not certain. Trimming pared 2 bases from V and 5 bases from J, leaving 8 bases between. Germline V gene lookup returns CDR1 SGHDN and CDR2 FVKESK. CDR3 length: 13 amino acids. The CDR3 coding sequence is TGTGCCAGCAGCCAAAACCTCGGAGATACGCAGTATTTT. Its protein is CASSQNLGDTQYF. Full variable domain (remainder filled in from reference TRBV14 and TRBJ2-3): EAGVTQFPSHSVIEKGQTVTLRCDPISGHDNLYWYRRVMGKEIKFLLHFVKESKQDESGMPNNRFLAERTGGTYSTLKVQPAELEDSGVYFCASSQNLGDTQYFGPGTRLTVL.

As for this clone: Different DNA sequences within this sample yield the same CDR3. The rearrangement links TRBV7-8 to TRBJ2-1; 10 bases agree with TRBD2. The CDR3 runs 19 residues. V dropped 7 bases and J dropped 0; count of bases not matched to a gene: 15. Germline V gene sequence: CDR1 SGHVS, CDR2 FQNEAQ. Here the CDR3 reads CASILRASGSPSSYNEQFF. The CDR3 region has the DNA TGTGCCAGCATCCTAAGGGCTAGCGGGAGCCCCAGCTCCTACAATGAGCAGTTCTTC.

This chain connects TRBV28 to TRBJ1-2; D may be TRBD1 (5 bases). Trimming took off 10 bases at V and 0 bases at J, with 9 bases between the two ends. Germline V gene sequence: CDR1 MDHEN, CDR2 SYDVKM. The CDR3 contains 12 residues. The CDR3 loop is CATRGANYGYTF. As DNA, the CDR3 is TGTGCCACGAGGGGAGCTAACTATGGCTACACCTTC.

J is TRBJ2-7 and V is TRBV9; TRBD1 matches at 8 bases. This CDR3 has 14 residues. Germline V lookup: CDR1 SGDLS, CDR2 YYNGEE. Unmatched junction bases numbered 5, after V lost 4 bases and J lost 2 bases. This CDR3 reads CASSIDRGPYEQYF. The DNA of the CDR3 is TGTGCCAGCAGCATCGACAGGGGACCCTACGAGCAGTACTTC.

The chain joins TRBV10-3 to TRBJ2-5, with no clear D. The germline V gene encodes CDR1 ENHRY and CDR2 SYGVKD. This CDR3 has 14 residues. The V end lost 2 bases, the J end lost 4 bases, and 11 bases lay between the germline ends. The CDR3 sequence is CAISEPETRETQYF. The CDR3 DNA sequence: TGTGCCATCAGTGAGCCAGAGACCCGAGAGACCCAGTACTTC.

The CDR3 sequence is CASSLLAGTNNEQFF. The CDR3 DNA reads as TGTGCCAGCAGCCTGCTAGCGGGAACCAACAATGAGCAGTTCTTC. The chain recombines TRBV11-3 with TRBJ2-1; TRBD2 matches 9 bases. Germline values: CDR1 SGHNT, CDR2 YENEEA. There are 15 residues in the CDR3. With 5 bases clipped from V and 5 bases from J, the junction kept 7 bases outside the gene matches. The whole variable domain, remainder taken from reference TRBV11-3 and TRBJ2-1, is EAGVVQSPRYKIIEKKQPVAFWCNPISGHNTLYWYLQNLGQGPELLIRYENEEAVDDSQLPKDRFSAERLKGVDSTLKIQPAELGDSAVYLCASSLLAGTNNEQFFGPGTRLTVL.

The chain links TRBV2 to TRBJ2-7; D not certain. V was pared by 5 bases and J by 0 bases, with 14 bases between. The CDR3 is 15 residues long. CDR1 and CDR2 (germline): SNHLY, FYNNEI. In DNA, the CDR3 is TGTGCCAGCAGTTCTATCGTATTGAGCTCCTACGAGCAGTACTTC. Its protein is CASSSIVLSSYEQYF.

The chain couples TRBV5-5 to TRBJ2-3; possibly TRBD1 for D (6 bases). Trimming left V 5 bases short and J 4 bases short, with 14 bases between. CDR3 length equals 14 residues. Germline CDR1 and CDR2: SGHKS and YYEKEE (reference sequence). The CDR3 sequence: CASSQGRGSDTQYF. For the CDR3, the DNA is TGTGCCAGCAGTCAGGGGAGAGGGTCAGATACGCAGTATTTT.

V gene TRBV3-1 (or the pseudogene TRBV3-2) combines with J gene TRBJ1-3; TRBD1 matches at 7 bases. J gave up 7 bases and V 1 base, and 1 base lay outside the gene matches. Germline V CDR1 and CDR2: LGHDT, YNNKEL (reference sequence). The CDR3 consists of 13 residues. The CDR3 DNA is TGTGCCAGCAGCCAAGCACAGGGGAACACCATATATTTT. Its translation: CASSQAQGNTIYF.

CDR3 nucleotide sequence: TGTGCCAGCAGCCAAAGGGAGGGCATCTACAATGAGCAGTTCTTC. Encoded protein: CASSQREGIYNEQFF. The chain couples TRBV4-2 to TRBJ2-1; 7 nucleotides align to TRBD2. Germline V CDR1 and CDR2: LGHNA, YNFKEQ. The CDR3 extends over 15 amino acids. After removal of 2 bases from V and 3 bases from J, the junction contained 4 bases not matched to a gene.

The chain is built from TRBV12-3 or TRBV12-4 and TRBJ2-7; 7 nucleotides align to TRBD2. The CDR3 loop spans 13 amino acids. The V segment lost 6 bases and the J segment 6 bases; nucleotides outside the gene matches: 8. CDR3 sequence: CASSLRESLEQYF. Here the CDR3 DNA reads TGTGCCAGCAGCCTGCGGGAGTCTCTCGAGCAGTACTTC.

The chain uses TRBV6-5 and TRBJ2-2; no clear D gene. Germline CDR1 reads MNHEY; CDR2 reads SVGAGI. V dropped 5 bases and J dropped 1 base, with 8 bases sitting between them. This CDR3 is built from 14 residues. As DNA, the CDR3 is TGTGCCAGCAGTCCCGGGTGGAACACCGGGGAGCTGTTTTTT. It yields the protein CASSPGWNTGELFF.

The CDR3 DNA follows: TGTGCCAGCAGCTCCCTGGGCACAGATACGCAGTATTTT. Translation: CASSSLGTDTQYF. The rearrangement uses TRBV7-3 and TRBJ2-3; D not certain. Trimming removed 4 bases at V and 1 base at J, with 6 bases between. Germline values: CDR1 SGHTA, CDR2 FQGTGA. This CDR3 contains 13 residues.

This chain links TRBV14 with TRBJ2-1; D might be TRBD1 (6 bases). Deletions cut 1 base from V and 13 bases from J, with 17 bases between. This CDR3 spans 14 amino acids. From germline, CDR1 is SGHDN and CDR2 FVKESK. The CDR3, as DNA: TGTGCCAGCAGCCAAGGCTTTTTTGGACAGTTCCAGTTCTTC. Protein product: CASSQGFFGQFQFF.

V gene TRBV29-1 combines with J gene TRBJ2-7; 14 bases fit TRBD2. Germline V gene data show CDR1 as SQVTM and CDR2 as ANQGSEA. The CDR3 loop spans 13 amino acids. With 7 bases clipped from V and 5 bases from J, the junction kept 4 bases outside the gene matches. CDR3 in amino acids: CSAGTSGSDEQYF. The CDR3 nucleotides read TGCAGCGCCGGGACTAGCGGGAGCGACGAGCAGTACTTC.

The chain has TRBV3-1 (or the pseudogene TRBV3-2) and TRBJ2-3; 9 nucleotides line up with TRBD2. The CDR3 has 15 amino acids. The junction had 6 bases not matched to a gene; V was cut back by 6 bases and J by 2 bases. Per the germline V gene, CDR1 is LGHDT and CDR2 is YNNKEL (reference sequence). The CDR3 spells CASSYSGGYTDTQYF. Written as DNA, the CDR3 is TGTGCCAGCAGTTATAGCGGGGGATACACAGATACGCAGTATTTT.

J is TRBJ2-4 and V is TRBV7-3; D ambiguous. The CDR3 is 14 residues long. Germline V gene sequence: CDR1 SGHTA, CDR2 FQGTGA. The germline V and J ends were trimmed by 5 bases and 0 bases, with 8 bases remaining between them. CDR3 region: CASSPRLAKNIQYF. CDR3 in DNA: TGTGCCAGCAGCCCTCGTTTAGCCAAAAACATTCAGTACTTC.

CDR3 amino acids: CASSQVAGGPREQFF. The CDR3 DNA sequence: TGTGCCAGCAGCCAAGTAGCGGGAGGGCCCAGGGAGCAGTTCTTC. The chain has TRBV3-1 (or the pseudogene TRBV3-2) and TRBJ2-1; 11 bases map to TRBD2. Germline values: CDR1 LGHDT, CDR2 YNNKEL (reference sequence). The length of the CDR3 is 15 residues. V was clipped by 1 base and J by 10 bases; unmatched bases: 6.

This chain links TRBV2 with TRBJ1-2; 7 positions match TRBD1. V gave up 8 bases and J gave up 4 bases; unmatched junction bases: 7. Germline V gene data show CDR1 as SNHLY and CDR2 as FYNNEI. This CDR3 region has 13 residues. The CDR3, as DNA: TGTGCCAGCGGGACAGAGACTCCCTATGGCTACACCTTC. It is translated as CASGTETPYGYTF.

The CDR3 protein is CASSFFWTSGSPETQYF. The CDR3 DNA reads as TGTGCCAGCAGTTTCTTCTGGACTAGCGGGTCCCCAGAGACCCAGTACTTC. V usage is TRBV6-2 or TRBV6-3 and J usage is TRBJ2-5, with TRBD2 matching over 11 bases. CDR3 length: 17 amino acids. V shed 4 bases and J 4 bases; nucleotides not matched to a gene: 11. Germline CDR1 reads MNHEY; CDR2 reads SVGEGT.

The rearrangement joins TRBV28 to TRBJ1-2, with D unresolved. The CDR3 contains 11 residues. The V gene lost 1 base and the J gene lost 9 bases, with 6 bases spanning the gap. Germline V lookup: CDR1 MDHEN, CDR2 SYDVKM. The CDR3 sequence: CASSLSTSYTF. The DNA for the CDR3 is TGTGCCAGCAGTTTATCTACAAGCTACACCTTC.